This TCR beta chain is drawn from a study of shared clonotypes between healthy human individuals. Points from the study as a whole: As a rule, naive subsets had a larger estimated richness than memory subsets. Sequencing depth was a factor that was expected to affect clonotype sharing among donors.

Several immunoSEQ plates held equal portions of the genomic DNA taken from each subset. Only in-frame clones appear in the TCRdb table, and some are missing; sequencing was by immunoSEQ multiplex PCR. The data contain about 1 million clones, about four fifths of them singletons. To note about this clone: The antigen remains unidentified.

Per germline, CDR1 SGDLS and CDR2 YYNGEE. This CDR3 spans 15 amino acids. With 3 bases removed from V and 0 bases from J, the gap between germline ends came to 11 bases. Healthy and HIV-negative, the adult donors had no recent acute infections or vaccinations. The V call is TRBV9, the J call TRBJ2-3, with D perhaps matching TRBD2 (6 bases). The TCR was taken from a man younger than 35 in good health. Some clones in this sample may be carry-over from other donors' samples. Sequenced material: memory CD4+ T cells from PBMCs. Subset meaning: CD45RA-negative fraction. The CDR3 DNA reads TGTGCCAGCAGCGCTCCGGGACTCAGCACAGATACGCAGTATTTT. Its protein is CASSAPGLSTDTQYF.